This entry is about one T cell receptor beta chain. The CDR3 sequence is 17 residues long. Germline V lookup: CDR1 LGHNA, CDR2 YSLEER. The V end lost 0 bases, the J end lost 5 bases, and 14 bases lay between the germline ends. This entry belongs to a study of blood T cell repertoires in COVID-19. In the study overall: Sources were T cells, B-cell-depleted T cells, or PBMCs; the material itself was cDNA or gDNA.

The repertoire was sequenced with immunoSEQ multiplex PCR; TCRdb's copy has only in-frame clones and lacks some. The sample has under 300,000 clones, about 93% seen once. Each recovered donor of Cohort 3 presented with two negative PCRs, clearance, or symptom resolution. J is TRBJ1-6 and V is TRBV4-3; D is uncertain. The sequenced sample consisted of PBMCs or T cells enriched from blood (not recorded which). This clonotype was obtained from a woman younger than 35 who had recovered from COVID-19. CDR3 amino acids: CASSQDVRVTDNSPLHF. Written as DNA, the CDR3 is TGCGCCAGCAGCCAAGATGTACGGGTGACCGATAATTCACCCCTCCACTTT.